These 17 T cell receptor beta chains originate from one sample sequenced in a study of technical replicates of blood from several donors. The repertoire was sequenced with immunoSEQ multiplex PCR; TCRdb's copy has only in-frame clones and lacks some. The sample holds tens of thousands of clones, 85% to 95% seen once. Sequenced: T cells isolated from PBMCs. Receptor source: a human donor in good health.

This chain connects TRBV11-2 to TRBJ1-4, with a tentative D call TRBD1 (6 bases). V lost 3 bases and J lost 7, with 12 bases in between. Germline V lookup: CDR1 SGHAT, CDR2 FQNNGV. This CDR3 region has 14 residues. As DNA, the CDR3 is TGTGCCAGCAGCTTCCAGGGGACGTCTGAAAAACTGTTTTTT. It is translated as CASSFQGTSEKLFF.

This clone was counted once. The chain has TRBV7-6 and TRBJ2-5; 7 positions match TRBD2. Germline CDR1 reads SGHVS; CDR2 reads FNYEAQ. After removal of 1 base from V and 4 bases from J, the junction contained 3 bases not matched to a gene. The CDR3 loop spans 14 amino acids. The CDR3, as DNA: TGTGCCAGCAGCTTAGATGCTAGCGGAGAGACCCAGTACTTC. Residues: CASSLDASGETQYF.

V is TRBV9 and J is TRBJ2-5, with 7 bases that match TRBD2. The CDR3 has 15 residues. J was trimmed by 4 bases and V by 6 bases; bases with no gene match: 12. Germline V gives CDR1 SGDLS, CDR2 YYNGEE. The CDR3 sequence is CASTKGGSFGETQYF. CDR3 nucleotide sequence: TGTGCCAGCACGAAGGGCGGGAGTTTCGGAGAGACCCAGTACTTC. The full variable domain, rest sourced from reference TRBV9 and TRBJ2-5, is DSGVTQTPKHLITATGQRVTLRCSPRSGDLSVYWYQQSLDQGLQFLIQYYNGEERAKGNILERFSAQQFPDLHSELNLSSLELGDSALYFCASTKGGSFGETQYFGPGTRLLVL.

This sequence joins TRBV15 and TRBJ2-7, with a possible D match to TRBD1 (5 bases). This CDR3 spans 11 amino acids. Per germline, CDR1 LNHNV and CDR2 YYDKDF (reference sequence). Between the trimmed V and J ends, which lost 8 bases and 3 bases, there was a span of 8 bases. The CDR3 is CATGANYEQYF. The DNA of the CDR3 is TGTGCCACCGGGGCCAACTACGAGCAGTACTTC.

This chain joins TRBV19 and TRBJ2-7, with 7 nucleotides matching TRBD2. The trim removed 8 bases at V and 1 base at J, leaving 5 bases unmatched. CDR1 and CDR2 (germline): LNHDA, SQIVND (reference sequence). The CDR3 extends over 13 amino acids. CDR3 sequence: CASAWRGSYEQYF. The CDR3, as DNA: TGTGCCAGTGCCTGGCGGGGGTCCTACGAGCAGTACTTC.

This clone appeared once. This chain joins TRBV7-9 and TRBJ1-2, with D maybe TRBD1 (6 bases). The V end lost 3 bases, the J end lost 6 bases, and 11 bases lay between the germline ends. Germline V gives CDR1 SEHNR, CDR2 FQNEAQ (reference sequence). The CDR3 totals 13 residues. DNA of the CDR3: TGTGCCAGCAGCTTGGGGGCGCTCGATGGCTACACCTTC. Translated: CASSLGALDGYTF.

This chain uses TRBV11-3 with TRBJ2-1, with TRBD1 identical over 7 bases. The CDR3 has 15 amino acids. The germline V gene encodes CDR1 SGHNT and CDR2 YENEEA. The V and J ends lost 4 bases and 5 bases, in that order; junction bases with no gene match: 8. CDR3 sequence (DNA): TGTGCCAGCAGCTCGACACAGGGGTTGGACAATGAGCAGTTCTTC. It translates to CASSSTQGLDNEQFF.

Comment on this clone: One end of the junction fails to match germline, which may point to a read error. The chain couples TRBV7-7 to TRBJ2-5; 7 nucleotides align to TRBD2. The CDR3 is made up of 15 amino acids. The V gene's germline CDR1 is SSHAT and CDR2 FNYEAQ (reference sequence). CDR3 DNA sequence: TGTGCTAGCAGCTTAGGTGGGGGGGGGCAAGAGACCCAGTACTTC. Protein sequence: CASSLGGGGQETQYF.

This chain uses TRBV7-2 with TRBJ1-1; D perhaps matches TRBD1 (5 bases). This CDR3 comprises 13 residues. V lost 1 base and J 7 bases, leaving 10 bases between the germline ends. Looked up from germline, CDR1 is SGHTA and CDR2 is FQGNSA. Written as DNA, the CDR3 is TGTGCCAGCAGCTTAGTTCGTAGGGGTGAAGCTTTCTTT. Translated: CASSLVRRGEAFF.

The chain couples TRBV7-8 to TRBJ2-1; 7 bases align to TRBD2. This CDR3 is built from 16 residues. Germline assignment: CDR1 SGHVS and CDR2 FQNEAQ. J lost 8 bases, V lost 1 base, and 11 bases had no gene match. The CDR3 protein is CASSLVGGREFDEQFF. The CDR3 region has the DNA TGTGCCAGCAGCTTAGTCGGCGGGAGAGAATTCGATGAGCAGTTCTTC. Supplemented by reference TRBV7-8 and TRBJ2-1, the full variable domain reads GAGVSQSPRYKVAKRGQDVALRCDPISGHVSLFWYQQALGQGPEFLTYFQNEAQLDKSGLPSDRFFAERPEGSVSTLKIQRTQQEDSAVYLCASSLVGGREFDEQFFGPGTRLTVL.

The chain carries TRBV6-5 and TRBJ1-4, with TRBD1 matching 8 bases. Trimming cost V 6 bases and J 8 bases; bases outside gene matches: 11. The CDR3 has 15 amino acids. In germline, CDR1 is MNHEY, CDR2 SVGAGI. This chain's CDR3 is CASSPGVRGPEKLFF. Written as DNA, the CDR3 is TGTGCCAGCAGCCCAGGGGTCAGGGGGCCAGAAAAACTGTTTTTT.

The chain combines TRBV11-2 with TRBJ1-1, with 9 bases identical to TRBD1. The J segment lost 3 bases and the V segment lost 5 bases, leaving 7 bases of the junction unmatched. CDR3 length equals 15 residues. CDR1 and CDR2 from the germline V gene are SGHAT and FQNNGV. CDR3 coding DNA: TGTGCCAGCAGCAAAAGGGACAGGGTGGACACTGAAGCTTTCTTT. Amino acid sequence: CASSKRDRVDTEAFF.

This rearrangement joins TRBV7-2 to TRBJ1-1; 7 bases fit TRBD1. V gave up 5 bases and J gave up 0 bases; unmatched junction bases: 15. Germline-derived CDR1 and CDR2 are SGHTA and FQGNSA. The CDR3 extends over 18 amino acids. The CDR3 nucleotides read TGTGCCAGCAGCCCATACCCTGGACAGGTAATCGTGAACACTGAAGCTTTCTTT. This sequence encodes CASSPYPGQVIVNTEAFF. Combining the CDR3 with reference TRBV7-2 and TRBJ1-1 gives the whole variable domain GAGVSQSPSNKVTEKGKDVELRCDPISGHTALYWYRQSLGQGLEFLIYFQGNSAPDKSGLPSDRFSAERTGGSVSTLTIQRTQQEDSAVYLCASSPYPGQVIVNTEAFFGQGTRLTVV.

This sequence joins TRBV19 and TRBJ2-5; a possible D gene is TRBD2 (6 bases). CDR3 length equals 15 residues. Germline V gene lookup returns CDR1 LNHDA and CDR2 SQIVND (reference sequence). The V gene lost 6 bases and the J gene lost 0 bases, with 14 bases spanning the gap. Here the CDR3 DNA reads TGTGCCAGTAGACCGGGCGGGACGTACCAAGAGACCCAGTACTTC. It translates to CASRPGGTYQETQYF.

V gene TRBV28 combines with J gene TRBJ2-7; possible D gene TRBD1, 6 bases. Germline lookup yields CDR1 MDHEN and CDR2 SYDVKM. The ends were cut back, 1 base at V and 3 bases at J, with 16 bases in the middle. This CDR3 has 16 amino acids. The CDR3 DNA sequence: TGTGCCAGCAGTTTATCCCCGGGACACCGTAACTACGAGCAGTACTTC. Protein: CASSLSPGHRNYEQYF.

V usage is TRBV28 and J usage is TRBJ1-1, with TRBD1 as a possible D gene (5 bases). The CDR3 consists of 12 residues. V gave up 3 bases and J gave up 4 bases, with 6 bases separating them. Germline CDR1 MDHEN, CDR2 SYDVKM. CDR3 nucleotide sequence: TGTGCCAGCAGTTTCAGGGTCACTGAAGCTTTCTTT. This encodes CASSFRVTEAFF.

The chain links TRBV5-1 to TRBJ2-1, with 11 positions matching TRBD2. V gave up 3 bases and J gave up 2 bases; unmatched junction bases: 4. From germline, CDR1 is SGHRS and CDR2 YFSETQ. CDR3 length equals 16 residues. The CDR3 region has the DNA TGCGCCAGCAGCTGGGGGACTAGCGGTACCTACAATGAGCAGTTCTTC. Encoded protein: CASSWGTSGTYNEQFF.